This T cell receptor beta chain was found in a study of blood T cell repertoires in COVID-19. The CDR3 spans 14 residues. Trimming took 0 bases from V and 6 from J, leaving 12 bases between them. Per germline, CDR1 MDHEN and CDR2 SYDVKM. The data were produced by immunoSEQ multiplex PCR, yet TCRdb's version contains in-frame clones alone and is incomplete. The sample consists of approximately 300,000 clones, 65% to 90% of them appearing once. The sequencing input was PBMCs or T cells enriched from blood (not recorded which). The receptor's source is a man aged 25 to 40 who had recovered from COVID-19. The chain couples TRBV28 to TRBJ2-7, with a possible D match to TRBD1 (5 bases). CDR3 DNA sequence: TGTGCCAGCAGTTTATGGGACATTAGGGTCGAGCAGTACTTC. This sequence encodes CASSLWDIRVEQYF.